The 2 T cell receptor beta chains listed next were all sequenced from one sample in a study of T cell responses to AZD1222 COVID-19 vaccine. Method: immunoSEQ multiplex PCR; TCRdb's copy keeps in-frame clones and lacks some. The profile shows around 97,000 clones, around 90% of them singletons. This specimen consisted of peripheral blood, obtained on day 0 of AZD1222 vaccination. These receptors were collected from an adult in good health.

The J gene is TRBJ1-5, the V gene TRBV5-8; possibly TRBD1 for D (6 bases). The length of the CDR3 is 15 residues. Germline CDR1 reads SGHTS; CDR2 reads YDEGEE. V was pared by 3 bases and J by 8 bases, with 18 bases between. The CDR3 region has the DNA TGTGCCAGCAGCTCCGTGGGGGGGGGCAGGAAGCCCCAGCATTTT. Encoded protein: CASSSVGGGRKPQHF.

The CDR3 sequence: CASSLSGGGIYEQYF. The DNA for the CDR3 is TGCGCCAGCAGCCTTAGCGGGGGGGGCATCTACGAGCAGTACTTC. The chain recombines TRBV5-1 with TRBJ2-7; 11 nucleotides line up with TRBD2. This CDR3 spans 15 amino acids. The J segment lost 3 bases and the V segment lost 4 bases, leaving 6 bases of the junction unmatched. Germline V lookup: CDR1 SGHRS, CDR2 YFSETQ.